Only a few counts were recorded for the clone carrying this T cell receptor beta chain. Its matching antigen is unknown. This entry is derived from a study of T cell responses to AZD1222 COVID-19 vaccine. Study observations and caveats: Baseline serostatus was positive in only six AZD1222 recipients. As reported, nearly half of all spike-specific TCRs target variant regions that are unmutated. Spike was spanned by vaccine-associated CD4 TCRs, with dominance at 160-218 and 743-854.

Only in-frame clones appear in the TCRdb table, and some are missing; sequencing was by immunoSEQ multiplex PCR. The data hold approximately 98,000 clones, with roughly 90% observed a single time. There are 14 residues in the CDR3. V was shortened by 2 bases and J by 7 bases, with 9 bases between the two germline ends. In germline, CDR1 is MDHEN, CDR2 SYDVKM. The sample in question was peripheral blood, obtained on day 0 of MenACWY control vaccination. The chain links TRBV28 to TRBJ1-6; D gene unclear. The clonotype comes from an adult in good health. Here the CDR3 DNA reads TGTGCCAGCAGTTTACCACAGACCAATTCACCCCTCCACTTT. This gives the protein CASSLPQTNSPLHF.